The rows below give T cell receptor beta chains drawn from one sample of a study of OX40 agonist ivuxolimab in advanced cancers. TCRdb keeps only in-frame clones here, not all; method: immunoSEQ multiplex PCR. Of roughly 62,000 clones in the sample, about 85% were seen once. The source was CD4+ or CD8+ T cells sorted from blood, collected in a trial of the OX40 agonist ivuxolimab. The receptor set was obtained from an adult with an advanced solid tumor such as melanoma, head and neck, liver or kidney cancer. Each CDR3 is given with its conserved first and last residue. The order of the fields is clone size, D gene, V gene, J gene, CDR3 DNA, CDR3 protein. D genes are given only for firm matches. Only part of the rows carry a size: once, few, many, or a class if the clone is expanded.

clone size: .
D gene: TRBD1
V gene: TRBV18
J gene: TRBJ1-4
CDR3 DNA: TGTGCCAGCTCACCTGGGACAGGGGATGAAAAACTGTTTTTT
CDR3 protein: CASSPGTGDEKLFF

clone size: .
D gene: TRBD1
V gene: TRBV7-8
J gene: TRBJ2-4
CDR3 DNA: TGTGCCACCGGAGGGGACAGGGTTGACATTCAGTACTTC
CDR3 protein: CATGGDRVDIQYF

clone size: once
D gene: .
V gene: TRBV18
J gene: TRBJ2-3
CDR3 DNA: TGTGCCAGCTCACCCCCTGACGGAACAGATACGCAGTATTTT
CDR3 protein: CASSPPDGTDTQYF

clone size: once
D gene: TRBD2
V gene: TRBV7-6
J gene: TRBJ2-2
CDR3 DNA: TGTGCCAGCAGCTTAGTCGTTAGCGGGAGCTTCGGGGAGCTGTTTTTT
CDR3 protein: CASSLVVSGSFGELFF

clone size: .
D gene: .
V gene: TRBV4-2
J gene: TRBJ2-5
CDR3 DNA: TGTGCCAGCAGCCAAGTGGGACCAGAAGAGACCCAGTACTTC
CDR3 protein: CASSQVGPEETQYF

clone size: .
D gene: TRBD1
V gene: TRBV7-8
J gene: TRBJ2-3
CDR3 DNA: TGTGCCAGCAGCTTAGCCGGGACAGGGCAGTATTTT
CDR3 protein: CASSLAGTGQYF

clone size: .
D gene: TRBD1
V gene: TRBV7-9
J gene: TRBJ2-3
CDR3 DNA: TGTGCCAGCAGTCGATTGACAGGGGAGCAGGGCACAGATACGCAGTATTTT
CDR3 protein: CASSRLTGEQGTDTQYF

clone size: .
D gene: .
V gene: TRBV7-8
J gene: TRBJ2-1
CDR3 DNA: TGTGCCAGCAGCTTCAGGTACAGTGAGCAGTTCTTC
CDR3 protein: CASSFRYSEQFF

clone size: .
D gene: .
V gene: TRBV19
J gene: TRBJ2-7
CDR3 DNA: TGTGCCAGTAGTCCAGGGAAAGTTTCCTACGAGCAGTACTTC
CDR3 protein: CASSPGKVSYEQYF

clone size: .
D gene: .
V gene: TRBV27
J gene: TRBJ2-3
CDR3 DNA: TGTGCCAGCAGTGCTCAGGGGGGAGATACGCAGTATTTT
CDR3 protein: CASSAQGGDTQYF

clone size: .
D gene: TRBD2
V gene: TRBV5-4
J gene: TRBJ2-3
CDR3 DNA: TGTGCCAGCAGCTTCGGGGGGGCAGGGAGTGGCACAGATACGCAGTATTTT
CDR3 protein: CASSFGGAGSGTDTQYF

clone size: .
D gene: .
V gene: TRBV29-1
J gene: TRBJ2-1
CDR3 DNA: TGCAGCGTTATTATTAGCTCCTACAATGAGCAGTTCTTC
CDR3 protein: CSVIISSYNEQFF

clone size: .
D gene: .
V gene: TRBV27
J gene: TRBJ2-1
CDR3 DNA: TGTGCCAGCAGTTTAAATGGTTTGAATGAGCAGTTCTTC
CDR3 protein: CASSLNGLNEQFF

clone size: few
D gene: .
V gene: TRBV5-1
J gene: TRBJ2-1
CDR3 DNA: TGCGCCAGCAGCTTGGAACCGGGAGAGGAAGATGAGCAGTTCTTC
CDR3 protein: CASSLEPGEEDEQFF

clone size: .
D gene: .
V gene: TRBV11-2
J gene: TRBJ2-2
CDR3 DNA: TGTGCCAGCAGCTTAAGGTTGGAGGGGAGCGGGGAGCTGTTTTTT
CDR3 protein: CASSLRLEGSGELFF

clone size: .
D gene: .
V gene: TRBV19
J gene: TRBJ2-1
CDR3 DNA: TGTGCCAGTAGTATCGCCGGGCCCTACAATGAGCAGTTCTTC
CDR3 protein: CASSIAGPYNEQFF

clone size: .
D gene: .
V gene: TRBV15
J gene: TRBJ2-3
CDR3 DNA: TGTGCCACCAGCAGAGAAGCAGATACGCAGTATTTT
CDR3 protein: CATSREADTQYF

clone size: .
D gene: .
V gene: TRBV5-4
J gene: TRBJ2-1
CDR3 DNA: TGTGCCAGCAGCCCCGGGACCTTCAATGAGCAGTTCTTC
CDR3 protein: CASSPGTFNEQFF

clone size: .
D gene: .
V gene: TRBV9
J gene: TRBJ2-3
CDR3 DNA: TGTGCCAGCAGCGTAGTTCAGCACCCTAGCACAGATACGCAGTATTTT
CDR3 protein: CASSVVQHPSTDTQYF

clone size: once
D gene: .
V gene: TRBV5-4
J gene: TRBJ1-4
CDR3 DNA: TGTGCCAGCAGCTCGGAAGGGGGTACTGATAATGAAAAACTGTTTTTT
CDR3 protein: CASSSEGGTDNEKLFF

clone size: .
D gene: TRBD1
V gene: TRBV28
J gene: TRBJ1-3
CDR3 DNA: TGTGCCAGCAGTCTTGGGACAGCCTTAACTTCTGGAAACACCATATATTTT
CDR3 protein: CASSLGTALTSGNTIYF

clone size: once
D gene: .
V gene: TRBV10-3
J gene: TRBJ2-3
CDR3 DNA: TGTGCCGCCCGGGACTCTACGGTTGAAGATACGCAGTATTTT
CDR3 protein: CAARDSTVEDTQYF

clone size: .
D gene: .
V gene: TRBV15
J gene: TRBJ1-4
CDR3 DNA: TGTGCCACCAGCAGAGATCGGGCAGGGGCGGTAACTAATGAAAAACTGTTTTTT
CDR3 protein: CATSRDRAGAVTNEKLFF

clone size: .
D gene: .
V gene: TRBV11-2
J gene: TRBJ1-1
CDR3 DNA: TGTGCCAGCAGCTTAGAAGCAGCGAACACTGAAGCTTTCTTT
CDR3 protein: CASSLEAANTEAFF

clone size: .
D gene: .
V gene: TRBV5-4
J gene: TRBJ2-5
CDR3 DNA: TGTGCCAGCAGCTTCCCTATAGGGACCCAGTACTTC
CDR3 protein: CASSFPIGTQYF

clone size: few
D gene: TRBD1
V gene: TRBV10-3
J gene: TRBJ2-1
CDR3 DNA: TGTGCCATCAGCGACGACAGGGGGGCATCGGGTGAGCAGTTCTTC
CDR3 protein: CAISDDRGASGEQFF

clone size: .
D gene: .
V gene: TRBV25-1
J gene: TRBJ1-1
CDR3 DNA: TGTGCCAGCAAGGCCGACACGGACACTGAAGCTTTCTTT
CDR3 protein: CASKADTDTEAFF

clone size: .
D gene: .
V gene: TRBV20-1
J gene: TRBJ2-1
CDR3 DNA: TGCAGTGCTCGTGCCCCGGCCGGGCAGTTCTTC
CDR3 protein: CSARAPAGQFF

clone size: .
D gene: .
V gene: TRBV11-2
J gene: TRBJ2-1
CDR3 DNA: TGTGCCAGCAGCCCGCCCGGGGCTGAGCAGTTCTTC
CDR3 protein: CASSPPGAEQFF

clone size: .
D gene: TRBD2
V gene: TRBV12-5
J gene: TRBJ2-7
CDR3 DNA: TGTGCTAGTGGTCCCGGGACTAGCGGTCGAAACTACGAGCAGTACTTC
CDR3 protein: CASGPGTSGRNYEQYF

clone size: .
D gene: .
V gene: TRBV4-1
J gene: TRBJ2-5
CDR3 DNA: TGCGCCAGCAGCCACTTCGTAGCTTCAGAGACCCAGTACTTC
CDR3 protein: CASSHFVASETQYF